A selection of T cell receptor beta chains follows, all from one sample in a study of cytomegalovirus exposure and HLA in healthy donors. This table comes from immunoSEQ multiplex PCR, and its TCRdb copy is limited to in-frame clones, with some not included. In the table there are about 200,000 clones, about 82% of which are singletons. The sample consisted of PBMCs. The receptors were sampled from a woman between 45 and 60 years old in good health and CMV-seronegative. CDR3s include the opening cysteine and the closing phenylalanine or tryptophan. Each record gives: D gene, J gene, V gene, clone size, CDR3 protein, CDR3 DNA. A D gene is named only where the DNA matches it firmly. For some rows the clone size is stated as once, few or many, or as a class when expanded; others skip it.

TRBD1 TRBJ1-2 TRBV19 - CASSPRGTGANYGYTF TGTGCCAGTAGTCCCCGAGGGACAGGGGCTAACTATGGCTACACCTTC
- TRBJ1-1 TRBV5-1 - CASSLWRVGTEAFF TGCGCCAGCAGCTTGTGGAGGGTGGGCACTGAAGCTTTCTTT
- TRBJ1-3 TRBV5-6 - CASSFSGSGNTIYF TGTGCCAGCAGCTTTAGCGGGTCTGGAAACACCATATATTTT
TRBD2 TRBJ2-1 TRBV27 once CASSLWLAEPSYNEQFF TGTGCCAGCAGTTTATGGCTAGCGGAACCTTCCTACAATGAGCAGTTCTTC
TRBD1 TRBJ1-2 TRBV28 - CASSTTGTGLHGYTF TGTGCCAGCAGTACTACCGGGACAGGGTTACATGGCTACACCTTC
- TRBJ1-2 TRBV20-1 once CSARDSNGYTF TGCAGTGCTAGAGACAGTAATGGCTACACCTTC
- TRBJ2-7 TRBV28 - CASSLGTELRGQYF TGTGCCAGCAGCCTTGGGACTGAGCTTAGGGGGCAGTACTTC
- TRBJ2-5 TRBV27 few CASSLSINSETQYF TGTGCCAGCAGTTTATCTATTAACTCCGAGACCCAGTACTTC
TRBD1 TRBJ2-7 TRBV2 - CASSEEQGAGEQYF TGTGCCAGCAGTGAAGAACAGGGGGCAGGGGAGCAGTACTTC
TRBD1 TRBJ1-3 TRBV5-1 - CASSYRPGQGASGNTIYF TGCGCCAGCAGCTATAGACCGGGACAGGGGGCTTCTGGAAACACCATATATTTT
- TRBJ2-1 TRBV5-6 - CASSLKIASWDEQFF TGTGCCAGCAGCTTGAAAATAGCGTCATGGGATGAGCAGTTCTTC
TRBD1 TRBJ1-2 TRBV29-1 - CSADGAGGNYGYTF TGCAGCGCCGACGGGGCAGGGGGCAACTATGGCTACACCTTC
TRBD1 TRBJ1-1 TRBV27 - CASSSWDRASTEAFF TGTGCCAGCAGTTCCTGGGACAGGGCAAGCACTGAAGCTTTCTTT
- TRBJ2-5 TRBV7-9 once CASSSGGVDRETQYF TGTGCCAGCAGCTCGGGCGGGGTTGATCGAGAGACCCAGTACTTC
TRBD1 TRBJ1-4 TRBV28 - CASSFQQGTNEKLFF TGTGCCAGCAGTTTTCAACAGGGGACCAATGAAAAACTGTTTTTT
- TRBJ1-1 TRBV7-9 - CASSLGPTTEAFF TGTGCCAGCAGCTTAGGGCCCACGACTGAAGCTTTCTTT
- TRBJ2-5 TRBV18 - CASSVTGSRQETQYF TGTGCCAGCTCGGTTACCGGGAGTAGACAAGAGACCCAGTACTTC
TRBD2 TRBJ2-3 TRBV5-1 - CASSLVRGAGAIDTQYF TGCGCCAGCAGCTTGGTCCGTGGGGCGGGAGCAATAGATACGCAGTATTTT
- TRBJ2-1 TRBV5-1 few CASSGAAEDEQFF TGCGCCAGCAGCGGCGCAGCCGAGGATGAGCAGTTCTTC
TRBD1 TRBJ2-3 TRBV27 - CASSFPGGAGTDTQYF TGTGCCAGCAGTTTTCCAGGGGGCGCGGGCACAGATACGCAGTATTTT
- TRBJ1-2 TRBV5-6 - CASSFQGSYGYTF TGTGCCAGCAGCTTTCAGGGCAGCTATGGCTACACCTTC
- TRBJ1-2 TRBV4-1 - CASSQGQSPNYGYTF TGCGCCAGCAGCCAGGGCCAGAGTCCTAACTATGGCTACACCTTC
TRBD1 TRBJ2-1 TRBV28 once CASTYRDREDNEQFF TGTGCCAGCACTTACCGGGACAGGGAAGACAATGAGCAGTTCTTC
- TRBJ2-5 TRBV5-1 - CASSLAGTTPQETQYF TGCGCCAGCAGCTTGGCCGGAACTACCCCACAAGAGACCCAGTACTTC
- TRBJ1-2 TRBV5-1 - CASSLEGLSGYTF TGCGCCAGCAGCTTGGAGGGGTTAAGTGGCTACACCTTC
- TRBJ1-4 TRBV30 - CAWSVLASEKLFF TGTGCCTGGAGTGTACTTGCAAGTGAAAAACTGTTTTTT
TRBD1 TRBJ2-2 TRBV7-3 - CASRGGQGNTGELFF TGTGCCTCCCGGGGAGGACAGGGTAACACCGGGGAGCTGTTTTTT
TRBD2 TRBJ2-7 TRBV7-8 - CASSLGREGYEQYF TGTGCCAGCAGCTTAGGGCGGGAGGGATACGAGCAGTACTTC
- TRBJ2-2 TRBV10-2 - CASSDVGPDTGELFF TGCGCCAGCAGTGACGTGGGCCCGGACACCGGGGAGCTGTTTTTT
TRBD2 TRBJ2-1 TRBV29-1 - CSVEDLGTRSGEQFF TGCAGCGTTGAAGATCTTGGGACTAGGTCTGGTGAGCAGTTCTTC
- TRBJ1-2 TRBV5-6 - CASSFSRWFIYGYTF TGTGCCAGCAGCTTCTCGAGGTGGTTTATCTATGGCTACACCTTC
- TRBJ2-4 TRBV16 - CASRLILAIGNIQYF TGTGCCAGCAGACTAATCCTAGCGATTGGAAACATTCAGTACTTC
TRBD2 TRBJ2-1 TRBV5-1 - CASSFTSGSSYNEQFF TGCGCCAGCAGCTTCACTAGCGGGAGCTCCTACAATGAGCAGTTCTTC
TRBD2 TRBJ2-5 TRBV7-2 - CASSLSGRAFQETQYF TGTGCCAGCAGCTTGAGCGGGAGGGCCTTCCAGGAGACCCAGTACTTC
- TRBJ1-4 TRBV18 - CASSPPGSSNEKLFF TGTGCCAGCTCACCTCCGGGAAGCTCCAATGAAAAACTGTTTTTT
- TRBJ2-7 TRBV5-4 - CASSLVGYYEQYF TGTGCCAGCAGCTTGGTGGGCTACTACGAGCAGTACTTC
- TRBJ2-3 TRBV7-2 - CASSLGGTDTQYF TGTGCCAGCAGCTTAGGAGGCACGGATACGCAGTATTTT
TRBD1 TRBJ1-1 TRBV14 - CASSQDTVRGLTEAFF TGTGCCAGCAGCCAAGATACCGTCAGGGGGTTGACTGAAGCTTTCTTT
TRBD1 TRBJ2-2 TRBV5-1 few CASSLDRVPGELFF TGCGCCAGCAGCTTAGACAGGGTGCCCGGGGAGCTGTTTTTT